This T cell receptor (beta chain) was identified in a study of cytomegalovirus exposure and HLA in healthy donors. CDR3 length equals 18 residues. Trimming cost V 1 base and J 4 bases; bases outside gene matches: 15. Germline CDR1 reads LNHNV; CDR2 reads YYDKDF (reference sequence). Use of 60 Vbeta and 13 Jbeta primers characterized the PCR. Sequencing used immunoSEQ multiplex PCR; TCRdb keeps in-frame clones, though not all of them. This table holds some 130,000 clones, around 70% found once. The chain combines TRBV15 with TRBJ2-7; 8 nucleotides line up with TRBD1. The sequenced sample was PBMCs. This receptor was obtained from a human donor in good health. The CDR3 sequence is CATSRGTGPFEKKYEQYF. CDR3 DNA sequence: TGTGCCACCAGCAGAGGGACAGGGCCCTTCGAAAAAAAATACGAGCAGTACTTC.